This T cell receptor (beta chain) was found in a study of regulatory T cells in long-lasting Graves disease. V dropped 6 bases and J dropped 0 bases, with 15 bases sitting between them. The CDR3 is 15 amino acids. The study's findings and limits: There was favoring of TRBV28, TRBJ1-2 and TRBJ2-5 in persistent disease.

Sequencing libraries for TCR beta were prepared with iRepertoire HTBI primers and Arm-PCR of CDR3 regions. TCRdb reprocessed the multiplex PCR reads with MiXCR, giving one entry per CDR3 protein. The profile shows some 430,000 distinct CDR3 sequences, roughly 21% of them singletons. Stated time point: persistent/refractory GD, antithyroid drugs over 5 years with positive TRAb. The TCR library was made from RNA extracted from PBMCs. A word on this clonotype: The target antigen is unknown.

Sequencing was performed on peripheral blood mononuclear cells (PBMCs), taken when the disease was refractory, from a patient treated with antithyroid drugs. The J gene is TRBJ2-7, the V gene TRBV12-3 or TRBV12-4, with a weak D call TRBD2 (5 bases). The TCR originated in a female donor with Graves disease. The CDR3 sequence is CASRGWGGGSYEQYF. DNA for the CDR3: TGTGCCAGCAGGGGGTGGGGTGGAGGCTCCTACGAGCAGTACTTC.